This TCR beta chain originates from a study of blood T cell repertoires in COVID-19. Turning to the study itself: Sample material is recorded as cDNA or gDNA derived from T cells, B-cell-depleted T cells, or PBMCs.

Those who participated ranged in age from roughly 18 to 90 years and resided in approximately 26 US areas. How the authors handled the data: Amplification of reference gene primers was used by the study to estimate nucleated cell counts. Assay used: immunoSEQ multiplex PCR; TCRdb lists only in-frame clones, some missing. V and J calls and clone size are those listed in that table; D and trimming were worked out from the DNA. The repertoire holds about 200,000 clones, with around 89% as singletons. The V end was cut by 6 bases, the J end by 3 bases, with 11 bases between. The CDR3 spans 13 residues. Sequencing was done on a sample of PBMCs or T cells enriched from blood (not recorded which). This chain uses TRBV12-3 or TRBV12-4 with TRBJ1-1; D not resolved. This receptor was obtained from a woman aged 18-35 years who had recovered from COVID-19. The CDR3 loop is CASRIRHYTEAFF. The CDR3 DNA reads as TGTGCCAGCAGAATTAGACACTACACTGAAGCTTTCTTT.